This T cell receptor (beta chain) was sequenced in a study of blood T cells in healthy people across ages. The authors ran a second PCR of roughly 6 to 11 cycles using a sample-barcoded 5' primer and a J-beta primer mix. MiXCR, run by TCRdb on the 5' RACE reads, gives a single entry per CDR3 protein. The profile shows around 1,700,000 distinct CDR3 sequences, about 30% of them singletons. The CDR3 sequence is 17 residues long. Germline CDR1 reads DFQATT; CDR2 reads SNEGSKA (reference sequence). V lost 3 bases and J lost 4; bases outside the gene matches: 12. The sample holds a few counts of this clonotype.

Sequences were obtained from blood. The receptor's source is a woman in her twenties or thirties in good health. The chain joins TRBV20-1 to TRBJ2-2; 9 bases line up with TRBD2. The CDR3 coding sequence is TGCAGTGCTAGCGGTGGTAGCGGGAGAAAACGCACCGGGGAGCTGTTTTTT. This translates into CSASGGSGRKRTGELFF.